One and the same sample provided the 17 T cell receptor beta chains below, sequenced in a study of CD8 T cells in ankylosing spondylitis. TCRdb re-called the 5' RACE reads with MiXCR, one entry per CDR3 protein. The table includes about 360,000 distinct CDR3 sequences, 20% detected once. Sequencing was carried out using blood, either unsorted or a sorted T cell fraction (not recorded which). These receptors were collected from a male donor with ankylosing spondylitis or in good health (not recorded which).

In nucleotides, the CDR3 is TGCAGTGCTACCGATGAAGAGACCCAGTACTTC. As protein: CSATDEETQYF. The chain carries TRBV20-1 and TRBJ2-5; D uncertain. This CDR3 is built from 11 residues. Germline V CDR1 and CDR2: DFQATT, SNEGSKA (reference sequence). Trimming removed 4 bases at V and 3 bases at J, with 6 bases between.

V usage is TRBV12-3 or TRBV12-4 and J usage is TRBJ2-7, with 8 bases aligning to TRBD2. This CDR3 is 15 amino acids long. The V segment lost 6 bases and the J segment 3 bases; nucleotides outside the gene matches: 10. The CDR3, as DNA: TGTGCCAGCAGCCACCCTGGGGCGGGGGGCTACGAGCAGTACTTC. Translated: CASSHPGAGGYEQYF.

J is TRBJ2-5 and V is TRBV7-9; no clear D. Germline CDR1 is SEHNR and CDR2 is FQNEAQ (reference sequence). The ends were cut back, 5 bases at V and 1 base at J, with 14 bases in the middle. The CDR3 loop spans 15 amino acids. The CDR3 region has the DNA TGTGCCAGCAGCACCCCGAGGCCTAGCCAAGAGACCCAGTACTTC. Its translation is CASSTPRPSQETQYF.

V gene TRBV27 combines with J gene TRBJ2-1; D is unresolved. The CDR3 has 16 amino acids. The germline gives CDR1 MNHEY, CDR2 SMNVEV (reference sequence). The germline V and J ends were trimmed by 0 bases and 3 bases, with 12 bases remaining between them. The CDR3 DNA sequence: TGTGCCAGCAGTTTATCGCTAGGCACAAACTACAATGAGCAGTTCTTC. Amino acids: CASSLSLGTNYNEQFF.

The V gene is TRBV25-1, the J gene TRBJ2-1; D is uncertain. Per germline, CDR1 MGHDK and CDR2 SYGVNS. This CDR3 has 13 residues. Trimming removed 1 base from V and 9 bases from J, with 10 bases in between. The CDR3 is CASSEWVTSEQFF. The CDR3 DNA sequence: TGTGCCAGCAGTGAATGGGTCACAAGTGAGCAGTTCTTC.

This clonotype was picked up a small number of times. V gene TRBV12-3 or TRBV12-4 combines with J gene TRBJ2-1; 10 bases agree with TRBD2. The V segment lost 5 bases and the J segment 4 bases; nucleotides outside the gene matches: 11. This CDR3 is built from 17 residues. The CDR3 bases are TGTGCCAGCAGTGGAGGGTTTCTAGCGGGGGTATACAATGAGCAGTTCTTC. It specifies CASSGGFLAGVYNEQFF.

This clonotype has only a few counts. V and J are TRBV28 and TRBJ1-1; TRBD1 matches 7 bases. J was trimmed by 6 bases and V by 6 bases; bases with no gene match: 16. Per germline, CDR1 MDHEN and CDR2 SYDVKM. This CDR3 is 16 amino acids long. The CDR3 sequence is CASSQTRTGRGAEAFF. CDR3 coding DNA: TGTGCCAGCAGCCAAACCCGGACAGGACGGGGGGCTGAAGCTTTCTTT.

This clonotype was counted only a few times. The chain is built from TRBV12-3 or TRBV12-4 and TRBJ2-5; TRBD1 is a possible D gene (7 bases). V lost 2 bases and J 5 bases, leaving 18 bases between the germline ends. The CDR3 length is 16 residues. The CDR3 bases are TGTGCCAGCAGTTTACGGGCAGGGGGGATGTGGGAGACCCAGTACTTC. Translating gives CASSLRAGGMWETQYF.

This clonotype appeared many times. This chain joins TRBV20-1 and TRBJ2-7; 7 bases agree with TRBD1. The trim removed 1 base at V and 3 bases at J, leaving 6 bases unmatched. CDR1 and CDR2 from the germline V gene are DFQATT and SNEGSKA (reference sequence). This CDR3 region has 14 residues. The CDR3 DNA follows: TGCAGTGCTAGAGCTCTAGACAGGGACTACGAGCAGTACTTC. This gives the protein CSARALDRDYEQYF.

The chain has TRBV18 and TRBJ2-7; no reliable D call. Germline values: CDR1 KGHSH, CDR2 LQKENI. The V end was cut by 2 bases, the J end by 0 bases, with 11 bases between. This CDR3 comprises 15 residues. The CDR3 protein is CASSPSVPSSYEQYF. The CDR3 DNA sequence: TGTGCCAGCTCACCATCGGTTCCGAGCTCCTACGAGCAGTACTTC.

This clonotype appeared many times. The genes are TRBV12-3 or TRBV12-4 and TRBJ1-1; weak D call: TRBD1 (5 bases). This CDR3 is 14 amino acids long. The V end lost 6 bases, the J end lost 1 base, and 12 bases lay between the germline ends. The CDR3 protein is CASSRTNRNTEAFF. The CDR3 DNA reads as TGTGCCAGCAGCCGGACAAACCGGAACACTGAAGCTTTCTTT.

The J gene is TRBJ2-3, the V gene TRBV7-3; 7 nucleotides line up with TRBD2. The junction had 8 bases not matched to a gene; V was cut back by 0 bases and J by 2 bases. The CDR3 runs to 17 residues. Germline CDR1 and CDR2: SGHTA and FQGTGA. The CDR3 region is CASSLTLAGESTDTQYF. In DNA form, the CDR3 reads TGTGCCAGCAGCTTAACGTTGGCGGGGGAATCCACAGATACGCAGTATTTT. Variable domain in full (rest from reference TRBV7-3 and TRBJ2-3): GAGVSQTPSNKVTEKGKYVELRCDPISGHTALYWYRQSLGQGPEFLIYFQGTGAADDSGLPNDRFFAVRPEGSVSTLKIQRTERGDSAVYLCASSLTLAGESTDTQYFGPGTRLTVL.

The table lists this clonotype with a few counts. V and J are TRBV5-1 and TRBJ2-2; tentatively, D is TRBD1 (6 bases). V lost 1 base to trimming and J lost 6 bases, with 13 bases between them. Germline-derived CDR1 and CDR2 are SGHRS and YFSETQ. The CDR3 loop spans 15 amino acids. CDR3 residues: CASSLRQGSAGELFF. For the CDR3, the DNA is TGCGCCAGCAGCTTGCGTCAGGGGAGTGCCGGGGAGCTGTTTTTT. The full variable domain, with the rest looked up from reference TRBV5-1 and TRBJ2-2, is KAGVTQTPRYLIKTRGQQVTLSCSPISGHRSVSWYQQTPGQGLQFLFEYFSETQRNKGNFPGRFSGRQFSNSRSEMNVSTLELGDSALYLCASSLRQGSAGELFFGEGSRLTVL.

CDR3 bases: TGTGCCAGCAGTTACTCTGGCGGATACCCCGGAGGGGAGCTGTTTTTT. Residues: CASSYSGGYPGGELFF. This chain connects TRBV6-5 to TRBJ2-2; D unresolved. CDR3 length: 16 residues. With 0 bases removed from V and 8 bases from J, the gap between germline ends came to 16 bases. Germline V gene data show CDR1 as MNHEY and CDR2 as SVGAGI.

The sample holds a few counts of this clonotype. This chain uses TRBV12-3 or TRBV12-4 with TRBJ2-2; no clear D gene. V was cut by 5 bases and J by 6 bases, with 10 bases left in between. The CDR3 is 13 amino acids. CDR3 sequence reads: CASSNKDPGELFF. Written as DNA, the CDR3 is TGTGCCAGCAGTAACAAGGACCCCGGGGAGCTGTTTTTT.

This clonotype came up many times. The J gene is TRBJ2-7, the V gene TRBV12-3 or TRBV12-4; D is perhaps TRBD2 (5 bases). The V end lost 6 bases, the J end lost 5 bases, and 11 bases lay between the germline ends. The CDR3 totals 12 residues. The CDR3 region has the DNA TGTGCCAGCAGCCCTTCCGGGGACGAGCAGTACTTC. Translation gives CASSPSGDEQYF.

The CDR3 DNA reads as TGCGCCAGCAGCCCGGGCTGGGGGGGGCCCCAAGAGACCCAGTACTTC. Protein product: CASSPGWGGPQETQYF. The rearrangement uses TRBV5-1 and TRBJ2-5, with D possibly TRBD2 on 7 matching bases. Between the trimmed V and J ends, which lost 4 bases and 1 base, there was a span of 17 bases. There are 16 residues in the CDR3. Germline V gene sequence: CDR1 SGHRS, CDR2 YFSETQ.